The rows below give T cell receptor beta chains drawn from one sample of a study of long-term antiretroviral therapy in people with HIV. The method was immunoSEQ multiplex PCR; TCRdb's version includes in-frame clones alone and lacks a portion of them. The sample contains 40,000 to 60,000 clones, around 80% of which appear only once. The sample was unsorted PBMCs, taken 0.8 years after starting antiretroviral therapy. The receptors originated from a woman younger than 35 with HIV. CDR3s include the opening cysteine and the closing phenylalanine or tryptophan. The order of the fields is V gene, J gene, D gene, clone size, CDR3 DNA, CDR3 protein. The D gene is left open where the match is weak. Size values are once, few and many counts, or a class for expanded clones, and some rows have none.

V: TRBV19; J: TRBJ2-3; D: -; size: -; DNA: TGTGCCAGTAGTCTTGCGTTTAGCACAGATACGCAGTATTTT; CDR3: CASSLAFSTDTQYF
V: TRBV4-1; J: TRBJ1-1; D: -; size: few; DNA: TGCGCCAGCAGCCAAGTTCCGAACACTGAAGCTTTCTTT; CDR3: CASSQVPNTEAFF
V: TRBV28; J: TRBJ2-7; D: -; size: -; DNA: TGTGCCAGCAGTTTGTCGACTAGTGCCTACGAGCAGTACTTC; CDR3: CASSLSTSAYEQYF
V: TRBV2; J: TRBJ2-1; D: -; size: -; DNA: TGTGCCAGCAGTGCGTTGGGGCTAACCTACAATGAGCAGTTCTTC; CDR3: CASSALGLTYNEQFF
V: TRBV19; J: TRBJ2-7; D: -; size: few; DNA: TGTGCCAGTAGTGGGCACTCCCTCCCCTACGAGCAGTACTTC; CDR3: CASSGHSLPYEQYF
V: TRBV5-8; J: TRBJ2-1; D: TRBD2; size: -; DNA: TGTGCCAGCAGCTTTCTTAGCGGGGGCAATGAGCAGTTCTTC; CDR3: CASSFLSGGNEQFF
V: TRBV9; J: TRBJ2-1; D: -; size: -; DNA: TGTGCCAGCGGACTTAAGCAGTTCTTC; CDR3: CASGLKQFF
V: TRBV28; J: TRBJ2-7; D: -; size: -; DNA: TGTGCCAGCAGTTTCACCGTGGGGAACCCACCCTACGAGCAGTACTTC; CDR3: CASSFTVGNPPYEQYF
V: TRBV7-3; J: TRBJ1-1; D: TRBD1; size: -; DNA: TGTGCCAGCAGCTTGAGCCCCCGGACTCTAGGGGGCCCCCAGGGGAAAGCTTTCTTT; CDR3: CASSLSPRTLGGPQGKAFF
V: TRBV4-3; J: TRBJ2-7; D: -; size: few; DNA: TGCGCCAGCAGCCAAGAACTCGGGCCCTACGAGCAGTACTTC; CDR3: CASSQELGPYEQYF
V: TRBV14; J: TRBJ1-1; D: -; size: -; DNA: TGTGCCACCAGCTTAAGGGAGGGGATCACTGAAGCTTTCTTT; CDR3: CATSLREGITEAFF
V: TRBV7-3; J: TRBJ1-4; D: TRBD1; size: few; DNA: TGTGCCAGCAGCTACCGGACAGGCGCTGATGAAAAACTGTTTTTT; CDR3: CASSYRTGADEKLFF
V: TRBV4-2; J: TRBJ1-4; D: -; size: -; DNA: TGTGCCAGCAGCCAAGGGAATGAAAAACTGTTTTTT; CDR3: CASSQGNEKLFF
V: TRBV10-3; J: TRBJ1-3; D: -; size: -; DNA: TGTGCCATCAGTGACGGAAGCTCTGGAAACACCATATATTTT; CDR3: CAISDGSSGNTIYF
V: TRBV7-9; J: TRBJ2-3; D: -; size: -; DNA: TGTGCCAGCAGGGACTTATACATCACAGATACGCAGTATTTT; CDR3: CASRDLYITDTQYF
V: TRBV6-1; J: TRBJ2-3; D: TRBD2; size: -; DNA: TGTGCCAGCAGTGAACTAGCGGGAGGGCCAGATACGCAGTATTTT; CDR3: CASSELAGGPDTQYF
V: TRBV6-5; J: TRBJ1-4; D: -; size: -; DNA: TGTGCCAGCAGTTACTACCGGTCGGAGAAACTGTTTTTT; CDR3: CASSYYRSEKLFF
V: TRBV13; J: TRBJ2-7; D: TRBD2; size: -; DNA: TGTGCCACAAATAGCGGGAGGGCGGGTGAGCAGTACTTC; CDR3: CATNSGRAGEQYF
V: TRBV6-1; J: TRBJ2-2; D: -; size: -; DNA: TGTGCCAGCAGCCGACAGACTTACACCGGGGAGCTGTTTTTT; CDR3: CASSRQTYTGELFF
V: TRBV5-1; J: TRBJ2-7; D: TRBD1; size: -; DNA: TGCGCCAGCAGCAACCCGGGACAGGGTTTCCACGAGCAGTACTTC; CDR3: CASSNPGQGFHEQYF
V: TRBV4-1; J: TRBJ1-4; D: -; size: -; DNA: TGCGCCAGCAGCCAAGATTTCGGGGGTGCAACTAATGAAAAACTGTTTTTT; CDR3: CASSQDFGGATNEKLFF
V: TRBV7-2; J: TRBJ2-7; D: -; size: -; DNA: TGTGCCAGCAGCCGAACTAGTAGCGGAGCTCCCTACGAGCAGTACTTC; CDR3: CASSRTSSGAPYEQYF
V: TRBV5-1; J: TRBJ2-3; D: TRBD2; size: once; DNA: TGCGCCAGCAGCTGGGGACGCGGCGGGAGCGCAGATACGCAGTATTTT; CDR3: CASSWGRGGSADTQYF
V: TRBV10-3; J: TRBJ2-3; D: -; size: -; DNA: TGTGCCATCAGTGAATCACGAGATACGCAGTATTTT; CDR3: CAISESRDTQYF
V: TRBV6-1; J: TRBJ2-3; D: TRBD1; size: -; DNA: TGTGCCACACACCGGGACAGGGGCGTAGCAGATACGCAGTATTTT; CDR3: CATHRDRGVADTQYF
V: TRBV5-4; J: TRBJ2-3; D: -; size: -; DNA: TGTGCCAGCAGCTTGGTGAAGCGGCCAGATACGCAGTATTTT; CDR3: CASSLVKRPDTQYF
V: TRBV5-5; J: TRBJ2-2; D: -; size: -; DNA: TGTGCCAGCAGCCTGGAGGGACATACCGGGGAGCTGTTTTTT; CDR3: CASSLEGHTGELFF
V: TRBV7-9; J: TRBJ2-7; D: -; size: -; DNA: TGTGCCAGCAGCTTGACAGCCTACGAGCAGTACTTC; CDR3: CASSLTAYEQYF
V: TRBV28; J: TRBJ2-1; D: -; size: -; DNA: TGTGCCAGCAGCCGCGGAAGGGGTGGGTTCTTC; CDR3: CASSRGRGGFF
V: TRBV5-3; J: TRBJ2-1; D: TRBD2; size: few; DNA: TGTGCCAGAAGCCCCCTTGGGTGTCTAGCGGGAGTTAATGAGCAGTTCTTC; CDR3: CARSPLGCLAGVNEQFF
V: TRBV27; J: TRBJ1-2; D: -; size: -; DNA: TGTGCCAGCAGTTTATCTAGAGGGCTGAACTATGGCTACACCTTC; CDR3: CASSLSRGLNYGYTF
V: TRBV28; J: TRBJ1-2; D: -; size: -; DNA: TGTGCCAGCCTTGCCGGACGGAGGCGATACTATGGCTACACCTTC; CDR3: CASLAGRRRYYGYTF
V: TRBV7-9; J: TRBJ2-5; D: -; size: once; DNA: TGTGCCAGCAGCTCGGACTACCAAGAGACCCAGTACTTC; CDR3: CASSSDYQETQYF
V: TRBV27; J: TRBJ2-3; D: -; size: -; DNA: TGTGCCAGCAGTTTATTTGGCACAGATACGCAGTATTTT; CDR3: CASSLFGTDTQYF
V: TRBV4-1; J: TRBJ1-1; D: TRBD1; size: -; DNA: TGCGCCAGCAGAACGCCGGGACAGGGTGGAACTGAAGCTTTCTTT; CDR3: CASRTPGQGGTEAFF
V: TRBV6-1; J: TRBJ2-5; D: -; size: -; DNA: TGTGCCAGCAGGGGGTCCCTGATCCCCCAGTACTTC; CDR3: CASRGSLIPQYF
V: TRBV10-3; J: TRBJ2-3; D: -; size: -; DNA: TGTGCCATCAGTGAAGCAGGAGACACGCAGTATTTT; CDR3: CAISEAGDTQYF
V: TRBV7-9; J: TRBJ2-5; D: -; size: -; DNA: TGTGCCAGCAGCCATGCCCTGGACTTTGAGACCCAGTACTTC; CDR3: CASSHALDFETQYF
V: TRBV7-2; J: TRBJ1-5; D: -; size: -; DNA: TGTGCCAGCAGCTTTCCGAGTCAGCCCCAGCATTTT; CDR3: CASSFPSQPQHF
V: TRBV28; J: TRBJ2-4; D: -; size: -; DNA: TGTGCCAGCAGTCCAACCCCTATTAGAGGGTGGAACAAAAACATTCAGTACTTC; CDR3: CASSPTPIRGWNKNIQYF
V: TRBV7-3; J: TRBJ2-7; D: -; size: -; DNA: TGTGCCAGCAGCTTAACAAGGACGAAGGAGCAGTACTTC; CDR3: CASSLTRTKEQYF
V: TRBV28; J: TRBJ1-1; D: TRBD1; size: -; DNA: TGTGCCAGCAGTTTAATAGGGACAGGGGGCACTGAAGCTTTCTTT; CDR3: CASSLIGTGGTEAFF
V: TRBV11-3; J: TRBJ1-3; D: -; size: -; DNA: TGTGCCAGCAGCTCCGGGGGCTCGGACTCTGGAAACACCATATATTTT; CDR3: CASSSGGSDSGNTIYF
V: TRBV27; J: TRBJ1-2; D: -; size: once; DNA: TGTGCCAGCAGTTTTCGGGGGTTGGGAGGCTACACCTTC; CDR3: CASSFRGLGGYTF
V: TRBV5-6; J: TRBJ1-5; D: TRBD1; size: -; DNA: TGTGCCAGCAGCTTGTGGGACAGGGGTCAGCCCCAGCATTTT; CDR3: CASSLWDRGQPQHF
V: TRBV7-6; J: TRBJ2-7; D: -; size: -; DNA: TGTGCCAGCAGCTTAGACCCCTACGAGCAGTACTTC; CDR3: CASSLDPYEQYF
V: TRBV7-2; J: TRBJ2-4; D: -; size: -; DNA: TGTGCCAGCAGCTCTCAAAACCAGGGGGGCGGCAAAAACATTCAGTACTTC; CDR3: CASSSQNQGGGKNIQYF
V: TRBV7-9; J: TRBJ2-7; D: TRBD1; size: -; DNA: TGTGCCAGCAGCTGGGGACAGGACTCCTACGAGCAGTACTTC; CDR3: CASSWGQDSYEQYF
V: TRBV19; J: TRBJ1-4; D: TRBD1; size: -; DNA: TGTGCCAGTGCGGACAGGGGGCCTGAAAAACTGTTTTTT; CDR3: CASADRGPEKLFF
V: TRBV7-2; J: TRBJ2-2; D: TRBD2; size: -; DNA: TGTGCCAGCAGGCCAGCGGGAGCGATGCGGGAGCTGTTTTTT; CDR3: CASRPAGAMRELFF
V: TRBV28; J: TRBJ2-7; D: TRBD1; size: -; DNA: TGTGCCAGCAGTTTTCTAGGACAGGGAAGGGGCGAGCAGTACTTC; CDR3: CASSFLGQGRGEQYF
V: TRBV9; J: TRBJ2-2; D: -; size: -; DNA: TGTGCCAGCAGCCCAGCTAGGGGTCACACCGGGGAGCTGTTTTTT; CDR3: CASSPARGHTGELFF
V: TRBV5-1; J: TRBJ2-7; D: TRBD1; size: -; DNA: TGCGCCAGCAGCGAGGGGACAGGGGCCCTAGCGGGCGAGCAGTACTTC; CDR3: CASSEGTGALAGEQYF